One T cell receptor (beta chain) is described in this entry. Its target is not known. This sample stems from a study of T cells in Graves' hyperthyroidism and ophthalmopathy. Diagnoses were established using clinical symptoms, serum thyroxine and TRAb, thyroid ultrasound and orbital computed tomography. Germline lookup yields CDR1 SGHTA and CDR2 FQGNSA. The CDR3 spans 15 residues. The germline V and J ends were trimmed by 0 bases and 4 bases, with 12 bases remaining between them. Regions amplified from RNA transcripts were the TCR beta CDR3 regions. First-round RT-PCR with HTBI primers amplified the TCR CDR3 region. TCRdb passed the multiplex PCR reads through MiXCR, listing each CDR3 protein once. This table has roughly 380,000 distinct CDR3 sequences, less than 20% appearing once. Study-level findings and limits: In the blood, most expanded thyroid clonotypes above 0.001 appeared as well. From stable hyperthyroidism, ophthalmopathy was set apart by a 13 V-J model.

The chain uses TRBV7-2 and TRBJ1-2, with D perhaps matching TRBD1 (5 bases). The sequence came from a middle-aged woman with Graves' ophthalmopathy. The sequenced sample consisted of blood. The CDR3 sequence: CASSLAGVPRYGYTF. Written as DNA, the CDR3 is TGTGCCAGCAGCTTAGCGGGGGTCCCCCGCTATGGCTACACCTTC. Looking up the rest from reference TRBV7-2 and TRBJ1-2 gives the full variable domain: GAGVSQSPSNKVTEKGKDVELRCDPISGHTALYWYRQSLGQGLEFLIYFQGNSAPDKSGLPSDRFSAERTGGSVSTLTIQRTQQEDSAVYLCASSLAGVPRYGYTFGSGTRLTVV.